This T cell receptor beta chain was documented in a study of Ad26.COV2.S vaccination and SARS-CoV-2 variants. Points on this clone: Different DNA sequences within this sample yield the same CDR3.

This sample's treatment: some 20 received Ad26.COV2.S at low or high dose, single or two shots; roughly 5 received placebo; per-sample allocation not given. Sampling occurred on day 63 after the first vaccine or placebo injection. Using immunoSEQ multiplex PCR, the repertoire was profiled, and TCRdb retains in-frame clones only, with some absent. This sample has some 520,000 clones, with about 83% found just once. Sequencing was performed on peripheral blood, taken in a trial of Ad26.COV2.S vaccine versus placebo. The TCR originated in a person between 18 and 65 years old who received the Ad26.COV2.S COVID-19 vaccine or a placebo.

This CDR3 reads CASSRGAQETQYF. The CDR3 bases are TGTGCCAGCAGCCGGGGGGCCCAAGAGACCCAGTACTTC. The V call is TRBV7-9, the J call TRBJ2-5, with a weak D call TRBD2 (7 bases). The germline V gene has CDR1 SEHNR and CDR2 FQNEAQ (reference sequence). V was pared by 5 bases and J by 1 base, with 8 bases between. The CDR3 loop spans 13 amino acids.